The entry that follows covers one TCR beta chain sequence. Its antigen remains unidentified. The data originate from a study of cytomegalovirus exposure and HLA in healthy donors. Study results and caveats: Other equally common chains were less clonally expanded than HLA-associated TCR beta chains, a later analysis showed.

Primers for the PCR totalled 60 Vbeta and 13 Jbeta. Produced via immunoSEQ multiplex PCR; TCRdb's table is partial and in-frame only. Altogether approximately 130,000 clones are present, approximately 78% being singletons, with the ten largest covering 1.5% to 2%. CDR1 is KGHSH, CDR2 LQKENI, per germline. The CDR3 spans 14 residues. With 3 bases removed from V and 5 bases from J, the gap between germline ends came to 11 bases. This clonotype originated in a man aged 35 to 55 in good health and CMV-seronegative. Sequencing was carried out using PBMCs. The chain employs TRBV18 and TRBJ2-1; maybe TRBD2 (5 bases). This CDR3 reads CASSPVSGNNEQFF. CDR3 DNA: TGTGCCAGCTCACCTGTTTCGGGGAACAATGAGCAGTTCTTC.